Following are 5 T cell receptor beta chains from one sample sequenced in a study of prognosis after radiotherapy for stage I lung cancer. Two-round multiplex PCR, the amplification method, yielded TCR beta CDR3 from genomic DNA. Primers targeting each individual TRBV and TRBJ gene were applied in first-round PCR. TCRdb re-called the multiplex PCR reads through MiXCR, storing one row per CDR3 protein. This table has approximately 13,000 distinct CDR3 sequences, around 33% appearing once. Source: PBMCs, taken before or after stereotactic body radiation therapy (not recorded which). Receptors were obtained from a donor aged 50 or older with non-small cell lung cancer.

This clonotype is deemed medium-sized. The chain carries TRBV2 and TRBJ1-6; 8 bases fit TRBD1. With V trimmed by 6 bases and J by 7 bases, 5 bases remained unmatched. The CDR3 is 14 amino acids. CDR1 and CDR2 from the germline V gene are SNHLY and FYNNEI. CDR3 region: CASRDRVWNSPLHF. The CDR3 nucleotides read TGTGCCAGCAGGGACAGGGTCTGGAATTCACCCCTCCACTTT.

In this sample, this clonotype is medium-sized. J is TRBJ2-7 and V is TRBV28; D call uncertain. The CDR3 extends over 11 amino acids. Germline-derived CDR1 and CDR2 are MDHEN and SYDVKM. Deletions cut 8 bases from V and 4 bases from J, with 9 bases between. The CDR3 DNA reads as TGTGCCAGCGCTTCCGGGTACGAGCAGTACTTC. Encoded protein: CASASGYEQYF.

This clonotype has a count of ten or more. V usage is TRBV6-1 and J usage is TRBJ1-1, with D hard to call. With 6 bases removed from V and 4 bases from J, the gap between germline ends came to 15 bases. Germline loops: CDR1 MNHNS, CDR2 SASEGT. CDR3 length: 14 amino acids. As DNA, the CDR3 is TGTGCCAGCAGAGAGACTCGAAGGGTCACTGAAGCTTTCTTT. Its translation: CASRETRRVTEAFF.

This clonotype has at least ten counts. V gene TRBV7-3 combines with J gene TRBJ2-5; the match to TRBD2 covers 7 bases. The CDR3 length is 15 residues. CDR1 and CDR2 (germline): SGHTA, FQGTGA. J was trimmed by 5 bases and V by 2 bases; bases with no gene match: 8. CDR3 in amino acids: CASSLGSGGSETQYF. The CDR3 DNA reads as TGTGCCAGCAGCTTAGGGTCAGGCGGGAGCGAGACCCAGTACTTC.

This clonotype has ten or more counts. The chain has TRBV19 and TRBJ1-2; a weak D match, TRBD1 (5 bases). Germline V gene sequence: CDR1 LNHDA, CDR2 SQIVND (reference sequence). The CDR3 is 14 amino acids. V gave up 3 bases and J gave up 8 bases, with 16 bases separating them. This CDR3 is CASSISPSGGGYTF. CDR3 sequence (DNA): TGTGCCAGTAGTATTTCACCCTCCGGGGGAGGCTACACCTTC.